A single sample is the source of the 27 T cell receptor beta chains below, sequenced in a study of CD8 T cells in ankylosing spondylitis. MiXCR, run by TCRdb on the 5' RACE reads, gives a single entry per CDR3 protein. This sample carries 85,000 to 90,000 distinct CDR3 sequences, around 27% of them seen once, and the ten largest clones take around 59%. The sample taken for sequencing was blood, either unsorted or a sorted T cell fraction (not recorded which). These receptors all come from a male donor with ankylosing spondylitis or in good health (not recorded which).

V and J are TRBV7-3 and TRBJ2-3; D may be TRBD2 (5 bases). Germline CDR1 SGHTA, CDR2 FQGTGA. The CDR3 is 11 amino acids. Trimming pared 5 bases from V and 10 bases from J, leaving 10 bases between. The CDR3 DNA sequence: TGTGCCAGCAGCCCTGGAGGTCCGCAGTATTTT. It yields the protein CASSPGGPQYF.

This clonotype was seen only a few times. The chain recombines TRBV10-3 with TRBJ1-1, with 7 bases that match TRBD1. Losses at the gene ends were 9 bases for V and 0 bases for J; bases not matched to a gene: 4. This CDR3 spans 13 amino acids. Germline-derived CDR1 and CDR2 are ENHRY and SYGVKD. The CDR3 nucleotides are TGTGCCATAAAAACAGGGGTGAACACTGAAGCTTTCTTT. Its translation: CAIKTGVNTEAFF.

The chain recombines TRBV12-3 or TRBV12-4 with TRBJ1-1; no clear D. Trimming removed 3 bases at V and 5 bases at J, with 10 bases between. There are 13 residues in the CDR3. CDR3 DNA sequence: TGTGCCAGCAGTTTTAATGAAATTACTGAAGCTTTCTTT. It codes for CASSFNEITEAFF.

This chain uses TRBV28 with TRBJ2-7; TRBD1 is a possible D gene (7 bases). Germline CDR1 and CDR2: MDHEN and SYDVKM. The ends were cut back, 0 bases at V and 4 bases at J, with 16 bases in the middle. This CDR3 has 16 amino acids. CDR3 sequence reads: CASSLWVTRGHYEQYF. The DNA for the CDR3 is TGTGCCAGCAGTTTATGGGTGACTAGGGGGCATTACGAGCAGTACTTC.

V gene TRBV3-1 combines with J gene TRBJ1-2; D may be TRBD1 (5 bases). Trimming removed 3 bases from V and 5 bases from J, with 16 bases in between. The CDR3 sequence is 15 residues long. Germline V lookup: CDR1 LGHDT, CDR2 YNNKEL (reference sequence). The CDR3 loop reads CASSQTGTLGYGYTF. CDR3 bases: TGTGCCAGCAGCCAGACCGGGACCCTGGGATATGGCTACACCTTC. Supplemented by reference TRBV3-1 and TRBJ1-2, the full variable domain reads DTAVSQTPKYLVTQMGNDKSIKCEQNLGHDTMYWYKQDSKKFLKIMFSYNNKELIINETVPNRFSPKSPDKAHLNLHINSLELGDSAVYFCASSQTGTLGYGYTFGSGTRLTVV.

This clonotype was observed a few times. The rearrangement uses TRBV7-9 and TRBJ1-1, with D perhaps TRBD1 (6 bases). Germline assignment: CDR1 SEHNR and CDR2 FQNEAQ (reference sequence). Trimming cost V 5 bases and J 1 base, with 11 bases left between them. This CDR3 contains 14 residues. CDR3 in amino acids: CASSVGQQNTEAFF. For the CDR3, the DNA is TGTGCCAGCAGCGTTGGACAGCAGAACACTGAAGCTTTCTTT.

The rearrangement joins TRBV5-1 to TRBJ2-3; TRBD2 agrees at 12 bases. Germline V CDR1 and CDR2: SGHRS, YFSETQ. The CDR3 totals 15 residues. J lost 4 bases, V lost 5 bases, and 5 bases had no gene match. The CDR3 sequence is CASREGLAGSDTQYF. In DNA, the CDR3 is TGCGCCAGCAGGGAGGGACTAGCGGGTTCAGATACGCAGTATTTT.

This clonotype was seen a few times. This rearrangement joins TRBV7-9 to TRBJ2-2; 7 bases map to TRBD2. The ends lost 5 bases at V and 1 base at J; junction bases unmatched: 1. The CDR3 is 14 amino acids. The germline CDR1 and CDR2 sequences are SEHNR and FQNEAQ (reference sequence). The CDR3: CASSERGNTGELFF. For the CDR3, the DNA is TGTGCCAGCAGCGAGCGGGGGAACACCGGGGAGCTGTTTTTT.

This clonotype was counted a few times. The genes are TRBV20-1 and TRBJ2-1; weak D call: TRBD2 (5 bases). Germline V lookup: CDR1 DFQATT, CDR2 SNEGSKA (reference sequence). Trimming cost V 3 bases and J 6 bases, with 12 bases left between them. This CDR3 contains 13 residues. The CDR3 spells CSASWTGTNEQFF. The CDR3 bases are TGCAGTGCTAGCTGGACTGGCACCAATGAGCAGTTCTTC.

This clonotype has only one observation. This chain connects TRBV6-5 to TRBJ1-4; weak D call: TRBD1 (5 bases). Germline V gene data show CDR1 as MNHEY and CDR2 as SVGAGI. This CDR3 has 14 residues. V lost 2 bases to trimming and J lost 3 bases, with 7 bases between them. CDR3 DNA sequence: TGTGCCAGCAGTTACAGACAGTCTAATGAAAAACTGTTTTTT. It yields the protein CASSYRQSNEKLFF.

This clonotype was seen a few times. The rearrangement joins TRBV6-6 to TRBJ1-2; D perhaps matches TRBD1 (5 bases). The CDR3 runs to 12 residues. Germline lookup yields CDR1 MNHNY and CDR2 SVGAGI (reference sequence). Trimming removed 8 bases at V and 5 bases at J, with 12 bases between. CDR3 amino acids: CASLDSSYGYTF. Written as DNA, the CDR3 is TGTGCCAGCCTAGACAGTTCTTATGGCTACACCTTC.

This chain connects TRBV5-1 to TRBJ2-7, with 14 positions matching TRBD2. Germline V gene lookup returns CDR1 SGHRS and CDR2 YFSETQ. The trim removed 4 bases at V and 0 bases at J, leaving 9 bases unmatched. The length of the CDR3 is 18 residues. The CDR3 DNA follows: TGCGCCAGCAGCCCAGGACTAGCGGGGGGTCCCAGCTCCTACGAGCAGTACTTC. Its translation is CASSPGLAGGPSSYEQYF.

This clonotype showed up many times. The chain is built from TRBV3-1 and TRBJ2-1, with a weak D call TRBD1 (5 bases). V lost 5 bases and J lost 12, with 11 bases in between. From germline, CDR1 is LGHDT and CDR2 YNNKEL (reference sequence). The CDR3 runs 11 residues. For the CDR3, the DNA is TGTGCCAGCAGCAGGGGCCGCGGGCAGTTCTTC. Protein sequence: CASSRGRGQFF.

The chain is built from TRBV29-1 and TRBJ1-5; D is undetermined. Deletions cut 3 bases from V and 5 bases from J, with 11 bases between. The CDR3 sequence is 13 residues long. The V gene's germline CDR1 is SQVTM and CDR2 ANQGSEA. CDR3: CSVDDVWDQPQHF. In nucleotides, the CDR3 is TGCAGCGTTGATGATGTCTGGGATCAGCCCCAGCATTTT.

This clonotype appeared a few times. The chain joins TRBV5-1 to TRBJ1-1, with D uncertain. CDR3 size: 14 residues. The V gene's germline CDR1 is SGHRS and CDR2 YFSETQ. Trimming shortened V by 3 bases and J by 2 bases, and 11 bases separated the two germline ends. The CDR3 DNA reads as TGCGCCAGCAGCTACGAACCCGAAAACACTGAAGCTTTCTTT. Translating gives CASSYEPENTEAFF.

V gene TRBV3-1 combines with J gene TRBJ2-5, with 10 bases lining up with TRBD2. The CDR3 contains 17 residues. Germline assignment: CDR1 LGHDT and CDR2 YNNKEL (reference sequence). Losses at the gene ends were 4 bases for V and 9 bases for J; bases not matched to a gene: 17. The CDR3, as DNA: TGTGCCAGCAGCCTACCTTTAATAGGGCTAGCGGGGGAATCCCAGTACTTC. Protein: CASSLPLIGLAGESQYF.

This rearrangement joins TRBV12-3 or TRBV12-4 to TRBJ1-1; D remains ambiguous. This CDR3 has 13 residues. Trimming shortened V by 3 bases and J by 1 base, and 6 bases separated the two germline ends. CDR3 sequence: CASSFAPNTEAFF. CDR3 in DNA: TGTGCCAGCAGTTTTGCCCCGAACACTGAAGCTTTCTTT.

The V call is TRBV3-1, the J call TRBJ1-1; unclear D gene. There are 14 residues in the CDR3. Germline lookup yields CDR1 LGHDT and CDR2 YNNKEL (reference sequence). V lost 4 bases and J 0 bases, leaving 9 bases between the germline ends. The DNA for the CDR3 is TGTGCCAGCAGCCTAGGAGTCTTGAACACTGAAGCTTTCTTT. Protein product: CASSLGVLNTEAFF.

This clonotype has just a few counts. The chain employs TRBV20-1 and TRBJ1-2; weak D call: TRBD1 (5 bases). Germline CDR1 DFQATT, CDR2 SNEGSKA (reference sequence). The CDR3 has 14 residues. The V gene lost 0 bases and the J gene lost 5 bases, with 13 bases spanning the gap. The chain's CDR3 is CSARERGARYGYTF. The CDR3 DNA follows: TGCAGTGCTAGAGAAAGAGGGGCAAGGTATGGCTACACCTTC.

This clonotype was detected only a few times. The V call is TRBV20-1, the J call TRBJ1-1, with D possibly being TRBD1 (5 bases). Germline V gives CDR1 DFQATT, CDR2 SNEGSKA (reference sequence). V shed 1 base and J shed 6 bases, with 12 bases lying between them. The CDR3 extends over 13 amino acids. The CDR3 nucleotides read TGCAGTGCTAGAGCGTACAGAGGGGCTGAAGCTTTCTTT. This translates into CSARAYRGAEAFF.

This clonotype was counted ten times or more. This chain uses TRBV5-1 with TRBJ2-3, with D maybe TRBD1 (6 bases). In germline, CDR1 is SGHRS, CDR2 YFSETQ. Trimming removed 6 bases at V and 0 bases at J, with 11 bases between. CDR3 length equals 14 residues. CDR3 in amino acids: CASKRQESTDTQYF. DNA for the CDR3: TGCGCCAGCAAAAGACAGGAGAGCACAGATACGCAGTATTTT.

This clonotype was recorded many times. The genes are TRBV5-8 and TRBJ1-1; D unclear. There are 15 residues in the CDR3. The germline V and J ends were trimmed by 2 bases and 1 base, with 12 bases remaining between them. In germline, CDR1 is SGHTS, CDR2 YDEGEE. CDR3 in DNA: TGTGCCAGCAGCTTAAGGATAAGGGCGAACACTGAAGCTTTCTTT. Protein sequence: CASSLRIRANTEAFF.

This clonotype was seen many times. V gene TRBV5-1 combines with J gene TRBJ1-6; the D gene is possibly TRBD1 (6 bases). CDR1 and CDR2 from the germline V gene are SGHRS and YFSETQ. There are 15 residues in the CDR3. V gave up 1 base and J gave up 8 bases, with 13 bases separating them. The CDR3 loop reads CASSLRAGVDSPLHF. In nucleotides, the CDR3 is TGCGCCAGCAGCTTGAGGGCAGGGGTCGATTCACCCCTCCACTTT.

The chain couples TRBV27 to TRBJ1-1; D is uncertain. Germline V gene sequence: CDR1 MNHEY, CDR2 SMNVEV (reference sequence). The germline V and J ends were trimmed by 6 bases and 0 bases, with 11 bases remaining between them. The CDR3 loop spans 14 amino acids. CDR3 amino acids: CASRLSSLNTEAFF. The CDR3 DNA reads as TGTGCCAGCAGACTCAGTAGTCTGAACACTGAAGCTTTCTTT.

This clonotype was detected a few times. The genes are TRBV20-1 and TRBJ2-4; TRBD2 aligns across 7 bases. The V and J ends lost 6 bases and 10 bases, in that order; junction bases with no gene match: 15. Germline values: CDR1 DFQATT, CDR2 SNEGSKA (reference sequence). The CDR3 is made up of 14 amino acids. CDR3 DNA: TGCAGTGCGCGGACTAGTGGTCAGAGAGGTATTCAGTACTTC. Encoded protein: CSARTSGQRGIQYF.

This rearrangement joins TRBV5-1 to TRBJ1-4; the D is unclear. The CDR3 is 15 amino acids. Trimming took off 1 base at V and 7 bases at J, with 14 bases between the two ends. Per the germline V gene, CDR1 is SGHRS and CDR2 is YFSETQ. The CDR3 spells CASSLRWGGGEKLFF. DNA of the CDR3: TGCGCCAGCAGCTTGCGTTGGGGAGGTGGTGAAAAACTGTTTTTT.

V and J are TRBV4-2 and TRBJ2-1; D is ambiguous. Germline CDR1 is LGHNA and CDR2 is YNFKEQ. This CDR3 has 11 residues. Trimming left V 0 bases short and J 13 bases short, with 7 bases between. CDR3 sequence: CASSQDLVQFF. In DNA, the CDR3 is TGTGCCAGCAGCCAAGATTTGGTCCAGTTCTTC.